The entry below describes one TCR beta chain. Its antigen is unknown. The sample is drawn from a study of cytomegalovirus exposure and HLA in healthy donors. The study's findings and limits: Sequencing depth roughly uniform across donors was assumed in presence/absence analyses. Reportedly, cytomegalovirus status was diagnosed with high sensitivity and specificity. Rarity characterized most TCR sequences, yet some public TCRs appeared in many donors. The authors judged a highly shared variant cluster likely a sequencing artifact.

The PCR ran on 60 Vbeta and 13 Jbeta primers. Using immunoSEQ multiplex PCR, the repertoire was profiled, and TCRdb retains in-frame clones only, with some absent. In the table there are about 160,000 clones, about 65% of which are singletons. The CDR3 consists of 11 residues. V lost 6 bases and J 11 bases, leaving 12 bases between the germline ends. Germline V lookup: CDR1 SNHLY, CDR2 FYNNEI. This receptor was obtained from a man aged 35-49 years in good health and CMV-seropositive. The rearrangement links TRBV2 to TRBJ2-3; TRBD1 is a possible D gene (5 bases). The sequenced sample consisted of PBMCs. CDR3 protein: CASRGAVQQYF. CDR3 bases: TGTGCCAGCAGAGGGGCCGTTCAGCAGTATTTT. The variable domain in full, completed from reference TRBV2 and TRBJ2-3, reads EPEVTQTPSHQVTQMGQEVILRCVPISNHLYFYWYRQILGQKVEFLVSFYNNEISEKSEIFDDQFSVERPDGSNFTLKIRSTKLEDSAMYFCASRGAVQQYFGPGTRLTVL.